This T cell receptor beta chain appears in the sequencing data of a study of T-cell memory formation after mild COVID-19. Study-wide points: Contracting CD8+ clones were enriched in EMRA, CD4+ mainly in CM and EM. There was no confirmation that second-wave clones peaking on day 37 were SARS-CoV-2 specific.

Notes on this clonotype: Its antigen is as yet unknown.

One entry per CDR3 protein results from TCRdb running MiXCR on the 5' RACE reads. The profile shows 250,000 to 300,000 distinct CDR3 sequences, roughly 18% of them singletons. Germline lookup yields CDR1 MGHRA and CDR2 YSYEKL. The CDR3 sequence is 15 residues long. After removal of 4 bases from V and 2 bases from J, the junction contained 7 bases not matched to a gene. Sequences were obtained from PBMCs or a T cell subset sorted from them (not recorded which). The rearrangement joins TRBV4-1 to TRBJ2-7; TRBD1 aligns across 8 bases. The receptor's source is a young man who had mild COVID-19 (a few samples of this study predate the infection). Cell type and time point are not known. In nucleotides, the CDR3 is TGCGCCAGCAGCCCAGGGACAGGACCGGCCTACGAGCAGTACTTC. It encodes CASSPGTGPAYEQYF.